This TCR beta chain was captured by sequencing in a study of shared clonotypes between healthy human individuals. Assay used: immunoSEQ multiplex PCR; TCRdb lists only in-frame clones, some missing. The data show approximately 350,000 clones, with approximately 96% seen just once and about 0.32% held by the top ten. CDR1 is SGHNT, CDR2 YENEEA, per germline. CDR3 length equals 15 residues. V was cut by 3 bases and J by 4 bases, with 12 bases left in between. In its sample, this clone was seen once. The V gene is TRBV11-3, the J gene TRBJ2-2, with D possibly being TRBD2 (7 bases). The TCR sequence derives from a man aged 30-40 years in good health. Sequenced sample: memory CD8+ T cells sorted from blood. Specified subset: CD45RO+ cells pooled with CCR7-negative TemRA cells. DNA of the CDR3: TGTGCCAGCAGCTTTCGGGGGGCGGGCACCGGGGAGCTGTTTTTT. It specifies CASSFRGAGTGELFF.